Listed below are T cell receptor beta chains from one sample, sequenced in a study of T cells after posttransplantation cyclophosphamide. Method: immunoSEQ multiplex PCR; TCRdb's copy keeps in-frame clones and lacks some. Counted here are fewer than 35,000 clones, roughly 91% occurring once; the ten biggest clones make up around 0.1%. Sequenced sample: naive CD4+ T cells sorted from blood. All receptors come from a man aged 30-40 years in good health and a related stem cell transplant donor. CDR3s include the opening cysteine and the closing phenylalanine or tryptophan. A D gene is named only where the DNA matches it firmly. Some rows have no size entry. The others give once, few or many, or a class for an expanded clone.

length | J | size | V | D | DNA | CDR3
17 | TRBJ2-3 | NA | TRBV5-4 | NA | TGTGCCAGCAGCTTAGCTAAGGGGCCCGATAGCACAGATACGCAGTATTTT | CASSLAKGPDSTDTQYF
13 | TRBJ2-7 | NA | TRBV5-3 | NA | TGTGCCAGAAGCTTGGCAGGGCTCTACGAGCAGTACTTC | CARSLAGLYEQYF
16 | TRBJ2-1 | NA | TRBV2 | NA | TGTGCCAGCAGTGAACAGGGTCCCGGCTCCTACAATGAGCAGTTCTTC | CASSEQGPGSYNEQFF
14 | TRBJ1-1 | NA | TRBV2 | NA | TGTGCCAGCAGTGAAGTGGCGGGAAACACTGAAGCTTTCTTT | CASSEVAGNTEAFF
16 | TRBJ1-5 | NA | TRBV5-8 | TRBD1 | TGTGCCAGCAGCTTCGGGACAGGGGCGAGCAATCAGCCCCAGCATTTT | CASSFGTGASNQPQHF
13 | TRBJ1-1 | NA | TRBV7-2 | NA | TGTGCCAGCAGCTTAGTGGTTCAGGGTGAAGCTTTCTTT | CASSLVVQGEAFF
12 | TRBJ1-1 | once | TRBV29-1 | NA | TGCAGCGTTGATAACAGGGACACTGAAGCTTTCTTT | CSVDNRDTEAFF
15 | TRBJ2-1 | NA | TRBV6-1 | TRBD1 | TGTGCCAGCAGTGAGCACAGGGGGACCTACAATGAGCAGTTCTTC | CASSEHRGTYNEQFF
15 | TRBJ2-1 | NA | TRBV6-5 | TRBD2 | TGTGCCAGCAGTTACTCGGGGGGGTCCTACAATGAGCAGTTCTTC | CASSYSGGSYNEQFF
13 | TRBJ2-7 | NA | TRBV27 | TRBD1 | TGTGCCAGCAGGACAGGGGGCTCCTACGAGCAGTACTTC | CASRTGGSYEQYF
15 | TRBJ2-3 | once | TRBV6-6 | NA | TGTGCCAGCAGTTACCCGACAACCAGCACAGATACGCAGTATTTT | CASSYPTTSTDTQYF
15 | TRBJ2-2 | NA | TRBV7-9 | TRBD1 | TGTGCCAGCAGCTTAGTACAGGGGGATACCGGGGAGCTGTTTTTT | CASSLVQGDTGELFF
14 | TRBJ1-2 | NA | TRBV19 | NA | TGTGCCAGTAGGTTGCAGGGAGGTAGCTATGGCTACACCTTC | CASRLQGGSYGYTF
15 | TRBJ1-5 | NA | TRBV4-2 | TRBD1 | TGTGCCAGCAGCCAAGACCCAGGGGGCGACCAGCCCCAGCATTTT | CASSQDPGGDQPQHF
16 | TRBJ2-6 | NA | TRBV5-1 | NA | TGCGCCAGCAGCTTAACAGCAACTTCTGGGGCCAACGTCCTGACTTTC | CASSLTATSGANVLTF
15 | TRBJ2-7 | NA | TRBV2 | TRBD1 | TGTGCCAGCAGTGAATCTGTAGGGACAGCATACGAGCAGTACTTC | CASSESVGTAYEQYF
13 | TRBJ2-7 | NA | TRBV19 | TRBD1 | TGTGCCAGTAGTAGGGGACAGGGCTGGGAGCAGTACTTC | CASSRGQGWEQYF
15 | TRBJ1-6 | few | TRBV6-1 | TRBD1 | TGTGCCAGCAGTGAGACAGGGCCAAGGAATTCACCCCTCCACTTT | CASSETGPRNSPLHF
17 | TRBJ1-1 | NA | TRBV28 | TRBD1 | TGTGCCAGCAGTTTCCCCAGGACAGGGGGTAGGAACACTGAAGCTTTCTTT | CASSFPRTGGRNTEAFF
13 | TRBJ1-5 | NA | TRBV6-1 | NA | TGTGCCAGCAACGAACAGGCAGGGCAGCCCCAGCATTTT | CASNEQAGQPQHF
17 | TRBJ2-5 | NA | TRBV25-1 | TRBD1 | TGTGCCAGCAGTGCCCGGACAGGGGGATTTTATCAAGAGACCCAGTACTTC | CASSARTGGFYQETQYF
14 | TRBJ2-3 | NA | TRBV10-3 | NA | TGTGCCATCACTGTGCCACAAAGCACAGATACGCAGTATTTT | CAITVPQSTDTQYF
15 | TRBJ2-1 | NA | TRBV5-1 | TRBD1 | TGCGCCAGCGCACAGGGGGTCAGCTCCTACAATGAGCAGTTCTTC | CASAQGVSSYNEQFF
12 | TRBJ1-1 | NA | TRBV6-6 | NA | TGTGCCAGCAAGGAGGGTGGCACTGAAGCTTTCTTT | CASKEGGTEAFF
15 | TRBJ2-6 | NA | TRBV25-1 | NA | TGTGCCAGCAGTGAAACCCGACACCGCTTTAACGTCCTGACTTTC | CASSETRHRFNVLTF
15 | TRBJ1-1 | NA | TRBV29-1 | NA | TGCAGCGTTGAAGGGAGGCTGGGGAAACACACTGAAGCTTTCTTT | CSVEGRLGKHTEAFF
12 | TRBJ2-7 | NA | TRBV18 | NA | TGTGCCAGCTCACCGGGACTTGGGGAGCAGTACTTC | CASSPGLGEQYF
14 | TRBJ2-2 | NA | TRBV7-8 | TRBD1 | TGTGCCAGCATTGACAGGGGGGAAACCGGGGAGCTGTTTTTT | CASIDRGETGELFF
14 | TRBJ2-7 | once | TRBV10-1 | NA | TGCGCCAGCAGTGATTCTCCCTATTCCTACGAGCAGTACTTC | CASSDSPYSYEQYF
13 | TRBJ1-5 | NA | TRBV6-5 | NA | TGTGCCAGCAGTAGGGGTACCGGTCAGCCCCAGCATTTT | CASSRGTGQPQHF
15 | TRBJ1-1 | NA | TRBV14 | NA | TGTGCCAGCAGCCAAGATAGGGGAATCGGGACTGAAGCTTTCTTT | CASSQDRGIGTEAFF
14 | TRBJ2-7 | NA | TRBV7-8 | TRBD1 | TGTGCCAGCAGCTCCGACAGGGGGCCCTACGAGCAGTACTTC | CASSSDRGPYEQYF